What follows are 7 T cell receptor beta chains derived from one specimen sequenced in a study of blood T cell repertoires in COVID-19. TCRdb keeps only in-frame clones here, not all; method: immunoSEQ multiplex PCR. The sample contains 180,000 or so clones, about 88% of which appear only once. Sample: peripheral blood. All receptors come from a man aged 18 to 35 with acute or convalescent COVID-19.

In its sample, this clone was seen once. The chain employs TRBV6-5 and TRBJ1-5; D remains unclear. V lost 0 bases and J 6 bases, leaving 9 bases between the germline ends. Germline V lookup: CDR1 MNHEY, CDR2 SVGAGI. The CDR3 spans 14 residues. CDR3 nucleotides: TGTGCCAGCAGTTACTCAGGAGGGAGTCAGCCCCAGCATTTT. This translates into CASSYSGGSQPQHF.

CDR3 sequence (DNA): TGTGCCAGTAGTATAACGGCGGGAATAAAAGAGACCCAGTACTTC. Amino acid sequence: CASSITAGIKETQYF. V is TRBV19 and J is TRBJ2-5; D is perhaps TRBD2 (6 bases). V was trimmed by 2 bases and J by 3 bases, leaving 13 bases between them. The CDR3 totals 15 residues. Per germline, CDR1 LNHDA and CDR2 SQIVND (reference sequence).

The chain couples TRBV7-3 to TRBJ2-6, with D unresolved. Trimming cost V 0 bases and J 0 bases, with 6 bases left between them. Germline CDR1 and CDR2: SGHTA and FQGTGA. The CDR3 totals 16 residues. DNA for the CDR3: TGTGCCAGCAGCTTAACCAGGCACTCTGGGGCCAACGTCCTGACTTTC. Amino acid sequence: CASSLTRHSGANVLTF.

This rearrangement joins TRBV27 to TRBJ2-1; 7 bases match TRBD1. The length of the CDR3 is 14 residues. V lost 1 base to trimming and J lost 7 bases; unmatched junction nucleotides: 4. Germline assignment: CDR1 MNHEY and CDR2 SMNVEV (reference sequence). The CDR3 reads CASSLLGRGNEQFF. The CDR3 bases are TGTGCCAGCAGTTTATTAGGCAGGGGGAATGAGCAGTTCTTC.

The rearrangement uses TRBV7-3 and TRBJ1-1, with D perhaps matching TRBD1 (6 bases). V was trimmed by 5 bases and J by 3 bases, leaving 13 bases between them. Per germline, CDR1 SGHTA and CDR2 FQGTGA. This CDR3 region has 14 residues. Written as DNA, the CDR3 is TGTGCCAGCAGCACAGGGATCGGGGACACTGAAGCTTTCTTT. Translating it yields CASSTGIGDTEAFF. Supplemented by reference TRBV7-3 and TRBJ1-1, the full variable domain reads GAGVSQTPSNKVTEKGKYVELRCDPISGHTALYWYRQSLGQGPEFLIYFQGTGAADDSGLPNDRFFAVRPEGSVSTLKIQRTERGDSAVYLCASSTGIGDTEAFFGQGTRLTVV.

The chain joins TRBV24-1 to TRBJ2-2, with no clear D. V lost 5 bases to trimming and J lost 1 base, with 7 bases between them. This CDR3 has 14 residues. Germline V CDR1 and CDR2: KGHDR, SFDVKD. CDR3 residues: CATSVTGNTGELFF. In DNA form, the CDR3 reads TGTGCCACCAGTGTAACGGGGAACACCGGGGAGCTGTTTTTT.

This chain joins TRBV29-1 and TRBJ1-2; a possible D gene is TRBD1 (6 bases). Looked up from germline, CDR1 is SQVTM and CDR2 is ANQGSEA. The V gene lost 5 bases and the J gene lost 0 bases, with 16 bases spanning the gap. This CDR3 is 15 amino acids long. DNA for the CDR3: TGCAGCGTTAATGGTGGGAACAGGGCTAACTATGGCTACACCTTC. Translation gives CSVNGGNRANYGYTF.